This T cell receptor beta chain was identified during a study of blood T cells in healthy people across ages. The overall study: Per two T cells, template switching captured roughly one barcoded beta molecule.

Overall study findings and caveats: Donors of long life had a larger count of naive CD4+ cells and greater diversity than aged donors.

Sample-barcoded 5' priming and a J-beta primer mix drove a second PCR of about 6 to 12 cycles. A tag from a template-switch adaptor with 12 random nucleotides marked each cDNA molecule. TCRdb called the 5' RACE reads again in MiXCR, with one record for every CDR3 protein. The sample consists of roughly 640,000 distinct CDR3 sequences, 25% to 30% of them appearing once. To note about this clonotype: Its antigen is still unknown. A much more abundant neighbour one base away suggests this may be a read error.

The ends were cut back, 1 base at V and 7 bases at J, with 11 bases in the middle. CDR1 DFQATT and CDR2 SNEGSKA come from the germline V gene (reference sequence). The CDR3 runs 12 residues. Sequences were obtained from blood. The chain is built from TRBV20-1 and TRBJ2-7; a weak D match, TRBD2 (5 bases). The receptor comes from an elderly woman in good health. The CDR3 bases are TGCAGTGCTAGAGTGGGCCGCGGGGAGCAGTACTTC. Its translation: CSARVGRGEQYF.